The 18 T cell receptor beta chains presented below share a single source sample, sequenced in a study of blood T cells in healthy people across ages. Through a sample-barcoded 5' primer and a J-beta primer mix, a second PCR was run for 7 to 11 cycles. Using its own MiXCR run on the 5' RACE reads, TCRdb lists one record per CDR3 protein. Here the sample spans 800,000 or so distinct CDR3 sequences, around a quarter being singletons. The same data also went into a second study, on T cells of mothers and their children.

Sequencing used blood. Receptors originate from a boy younger than 18 in good health.

This clonotype was seen more than once but under ten times. The V and J genes are TRBV27 and TRBJ2-5; unclear D gene. V was pared by 6 bases and J by 1 base, with 9 bases between. The germline V gene encodes CDR1 MNHEY and CDR2 SMNVEV (reference sequence). The CDR3 has 13 residues. The CDR3 DNA reads as TGTGCCAGCAGCGGACGGTCCCAAGAGACCCAGTACTTC. Translating gives CASSGRSQETQYF.

The chain recombines TRBV6-1 with TRBJ2-1; D gene uncertain. The CDR3 has 14 amino acids. Germline V gene data show CDR1 as MNHNS and CDR2 as SASEGT. V lost 4 bases, J lost 8 bases, and 15 bases lay in between. CDR3 sequence reads: CASSVALSADEQFF. CDR3 bases: TGTGCCAGCAGTGTGGCCCTCTCCGCTGATGAGCAGTTCTTC.

The genes are TRBV28 and TRBJ1-4, with D possibly TRBD1 on 5 matching bases. Germline values: CDR1 MDHEN, CDR2 SYDVKM. The CDR3 length is 14 residues. Trimming removed 1 base at V and 8 bases at J, with 11 bases between. This CDR3 is CASSLLGGDEKLFF. The CDR3 nucleotides read TGTGCCAGCAGTTTATTGGGGGGGGACGAAAAACTGTTTTTT.

The chain is built from TRBV20-1 and TRBJ2-5; D not resolved. The DNA end is more similar to TRBJ2-7, so the J call may be wrong. The CDR3 is 16 amino acids. Per germline, CDR1 DFQATT and CDR2 SNEGSKA (reference sequence). CDR3 amino acids: CSARDLVNGLTYEQYF. The DNA of the CDR3 is TGCAGTGCTAGAGATTTAGTAAACGGATTGACCTACGAGCAGTACTTC.

The chain joins TRBV20-1 to TRBJ1-6; TRBD1 matches at 8 bases. The CDR3 has 13 residues. Germline CDR1 is DFQATT and CDR2 is SNEGSKA (reference sequence). V shed 7 bases and J 7 bases; nucleotides not matched to a gene: 6. DNA of the CDR3: TGCAGTGACATCAGGGGGCAAAATTCACCCCTCCACTTT. Its protein is CSDIRGQNSPLHF.

Written as DNA, the CDR3 is TGTGCCAGCACAGGGGCCGAGGGCACTGAAGCTTTCTTT. Translated, it gives CASTGAEGTEAFF. The chain uses TRBV18 and TRBJ1-1; 7 bases map to TRBD1. CDR1 is KGHSH and CDR2 is LQKENI in the germline V gene. Trimming removed 8 bases from V and 4 bases from J; junction bases left unmatched: 7. There are 13 residues in the CDR3.

Remarks on this clonotype: The junction and the germline gene differ at one end; a read error may be behind it. The V call is TRBV29-1, the J call TRBJ2-5, with 7 bases that match TRBD1. Germline CDR1 reads SQVTM; CDR2 reads ANQGSEA. This CDR3 is built from 13 residues. The CDR3 nucleotides are TGCAGCGTACTGACAGGGCAAACCTACGAGCAGTGCTTC. It is translated as CSVLTGQTYEQCF.

This chain links TRBV20-1 with TRBJ2-7, with TRBD1 matching 7 bases. With V trimmed by 3 bases and J by 0 bases, 8 bases remained unmatched. Germline V gene data show CDR1 as DFQATT and CDR2 as SNEGSKA (reference sequence). The CDR3 runs to 15 residues. The CDR3 DNA sequence: TGCAGTGCTAGCTCTAGGGGACAGAGCTCCTACGAGCAGTACTTC. Translated, it gives CSASSRGQSSYEQYF.

This clonotype showed up just a few times. The V gene is TRBV15, the J gene TRBJ2-5, with D possibly called TRBD1 or TRBD2 (6 bases each). The germline V and J ends were trimmed by 5 bases and 1 base, with 11 bases remaining between them. Germline V CDR1 and CDR2: LNHNV, YYDKDF (reference sequence). The CDR3 totals 14 residues. The CDR3 DNA is TGTGCCACCAGCGGAGGGACACTCCAAGAGACCCAGTACTTC. Protein: CATSGGTLQETQYF.

The chain is built from TRBV29-1 and TRBJ1-2; 7 bases are shared with TRBD1. J lost 4 bases, V lost 5 bases, and 10 bases had no gene match. CDR1 is SQVTM and CDR2 is ANQGSEA in the germline V gene. This CDR3 has 14 residues. The CDR3 here is CSVLRQGFPYGYTF. Written as DNA, the CDR3 is TGCAGCGTTTTAAGACAGGGCTTTCCCTATGGCTACACCTTC.

This clonotype was counted a single time. One junction end disagrees with the germline gene, perhaps due to a read error. V and J are TRBV7-7 and TRBJ2-7; 8 nucleotides agree with TRBD1. The CDR3 is 15 residues long. Germline V gene lookup returns CDR1 SSHAT and CDR2 FNYEAQ (reference sequence). The DNA for the CDR3 is TGTGCTAGCAGCTTAGGTCGCGGACAGGGAGACGAGCAGTACTTC. As protein: CASSLGRGQGDEQYF.

This clonotype was detected ten times or more. The chain links TRBV12-3 or TRBV12-4 to TRBJ2-4; D not resolved. Trimming shortened V by 6 bases and J by 1 base, and 16 bases separated the two germline ends. CDR3 length equals 16 residues. In DNA form, the CDR3 reads TGTGCCAGCAGCCAAGGATCTGGGCAGGCCAAAAACATTCAGTACTTC. As protein: CASSQGSGQAKNIQYF.

This clonotype showed up just a few times. One end of the junction fails to match germline, which may point to a read error. The chain is built from TRBV7-7 and TRBJ2-3; 7 nucleotides align to TRBD1. This CDR3 contains 14 residues. CDR1 and CDR2 (germline): SSHAT, FNYEAQ (reference sequence). The CDR3 DNA reads TGTGCTAGCAGCCCCACAGGGGTAGGAGATACGCAGTATTTT. Its protein is CASSPTGVGDTQYF.

This clonotype was counted a few times. The chain uses TRBV18 and TRBJ2-6; the D gene could be TRBD1 or TRBD2 (5 bases each). Germline CDR1 KGHSH, CDR2 LQKENI. V was shortened by 6 bases and J by 1 base, with 10 bases between the two germline ends. The CDR3 length is 15 residues. Here the CDR3 DNA reads TGTGCCAGCTCCCGGGGACGGTCTGGGGCCAACGTCCTGACTTTC. Residues: CASSRGRSGANVLTF.

This clonotype was seen a few times. This chain uses TRBV28 with TRBJ2-5, with 12 bases aligning to TRBD1. The germline V gene has CDR1 MDHEN and CDR2 SYDVKM. The CDR3 extends over 15 amino acids. The V and J ends lost 6 bases and 5 bases, in that order; junction bases with no gene match: 7. CDR3 nucleotide sequence: TGTGCCAGCAGCTCCGGGACAGGGGGCGCGGAGACCCAGTACTTC. Translated, it gives CASSSGTGGAETQYF.

The sample holds a few counts of this clonotype. J is TRBJ2-3 and V is TRBV10-3; maybe TRBD2 (7 bases). V lost 6 bases and J 6 bases, leaving 13 bases between the germline ends. CDR1 and CDR2 from the germline V gene are ENHRY and SYGVKD. The CDR3 covers 13 residues. CDR3 protein: CAIREGGGDTQYF. CDR3 DNA sequence: TGTGCCATCAGGGAAGGGGGAGGGGATACGCAGTATTTT.

This clonotype came up once. The J gene is TRBJ2-7, the V gene TRBV5-5; D is possibly TRBD1 (6 bases). The CDR3 loop spans 16 amino acids. Germline CDR1 is SGHKS and CDR2 is YYEKEE (reference sequence). V lost 0 bases, J lost 3 bases, and 16 bases lay in between. CDR3 sequence: CASSLDPRGLFYEQYF. CDR3 DNA: TGTGCCAGCAGCTTGGATCCCAGGGGTTTATTCTACGAGCAGTACTTC.

This clonotype was seen a handful of times. The CDR3 here is CASSPPGPASSYNEQFF. For the CDR3, the DNA is TGTGCCAGCAGCCCCCCGGGTCCGGCGAGCTCCTACAATGAGCAGTTCTTC. The rearrangement links TRBV14 to TRBJ2-1; D not resolved. This CDR3 contains 17 residues. Germline loops: CDR1 SGHDN, CDR2 FVKESK. Trimming removed 4 bases from V and 0 bases from J, with 16 bases in between.